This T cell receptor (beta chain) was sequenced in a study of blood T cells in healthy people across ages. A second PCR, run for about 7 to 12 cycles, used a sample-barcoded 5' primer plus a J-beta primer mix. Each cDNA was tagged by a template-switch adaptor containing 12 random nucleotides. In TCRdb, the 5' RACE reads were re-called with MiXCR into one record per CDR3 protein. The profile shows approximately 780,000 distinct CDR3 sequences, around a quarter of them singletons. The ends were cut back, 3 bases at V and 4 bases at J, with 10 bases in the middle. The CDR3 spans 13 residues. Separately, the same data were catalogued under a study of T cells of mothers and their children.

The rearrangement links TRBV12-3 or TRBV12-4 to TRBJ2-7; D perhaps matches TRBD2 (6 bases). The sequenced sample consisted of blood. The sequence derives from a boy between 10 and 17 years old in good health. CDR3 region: CASSLVRGYEQYF. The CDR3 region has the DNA TGTGCCAGCAGTTTGGTCCGGGGGTACGAGCAGTACTTC.